These 13 T cell receptor beta chains were sequenced from one sample in a study of blood T cell repertoires in COVID-19 (dated by TCRdb to about 2020). Receptors were amplified or captured by the immunoSEQ multiplex PCR assay. What TCRdb holds here is the immuneACCESS table cut down to in-frame rearrangements. Part of the clones is not present; checked against another copy, under half of the missing clones reflect an unresolved V gene, and the others are unexplained. The sample profile shows roughly 6,800 clones; 86% of them were found once. Of the sample, 10% falls within the top ten clones. Input material: peripheral blood. All receptors come from a human donor with active COVID-19. The donor label of this sample is uncertain.

This clone occurred a few times. The chain joins TRBV5-1 to TRBJ2-3; tentatively, D is TRBD2 (5 bases). This CDR3 has 16 amino acids. Trimming shortened V by 2 bases and J by 4 bases, and 17 bases separated the two germline ends. Germline values: CDR1 SGHRS, CDR2 YFSETQ. The CDR3 is CASSFSRSGSADTQYF. CDR3 DNA: TGCGCCAGCAGCTTCTCGAGGTCGGGGAGCGCAGATACGCAGTATTTT.

This chain joins TRBV6-4 and TRBJ2-3, with TRBD2 identical over 8 bases. The CDR3 is made up of 15 amino acids. From germline, CDR1 is MRHNA and CDR2 SNTAGT. Trimming took 3 bases from V and 9 from J; bases not matched to a gene: 11. CDR3 sequence: CASSEGLGAGGTQYF. The CDR3 DNA reads as TGTGCCAGCAGTGAGGGACTAGGGGCCGGGGGCACGCAGTATTTT.

The gene calls are TRBV5-5 and TRBJ1-3; 7 bases line up with TRBD1. Germline loops: CDR1 SGHKS, CDR2 YYEKEE (reference sequence). Germline trimming cut 0 bases from V and 0 bases from J; bases unmatched to any gene: 3. The CDR3 is 16 residues long. For the CDR3, the DNA is TGTGCCAGCAGCTTGGACAGGGGTAGCTCTGGAAACACCATATATTTT. It codes for CASSLDRGSSGNTIYF.

The chain links TRBV11-3 to TRBJ2-5, with 12 bases identical to TRBD2. With 6 bases clipped from V and 5 bases from J, the junction kept 13 bases outside the gene matches. Germline V CDR1 and CDR2: SGHNT, YENEEA. This CDR3 spans 17 amino acids. CDR3 coding DNA: TGTGCCAGCAGTATGGGGCTAGCGGGGGGGAATGGGGAGACCCAGTACTTC. This translates into CASSMGLAGGNGETQYF.

This sequence joins TRBV19 and TRBJ1-1; maybe TRBD1 (5 bases). The CDR3 loop spans 13 amino acids. The V gene lost 10 bases and the J gene lost 2 bases, with 14 bases spanning the gap. Germline assignment: CDR1 LNHDA and CDR2 SQIVND (reference sequence). CDR3 amino acids: CATKWGVNTEAFF. CDR3 nucleotides: TGTGCCACCAAGTGGGGGGTAAACACTGAAGCTTTCTTT.

The chain is built from TRBV29-1 and TRBJ2-2, with TRBD1 identical over 7 bases. The germline V gene encodes CDR1 SQVTM and CDR2 ANQGSEA. V was clipped by 6 bases and J by 4 bases; unmatched bases: 8. This CDR3 has 14 residues. This CDR3 is CSVNRGLATGELFF. CDR3 nucleotide sequence: TGCAGCGTGAACAGGGGTTTGGCCACCGGGGAGCTGTTTTTT.

The sample holds a few counts of this clone. The chain has TRBV7-9 and TRBJ2-2; 10 bases map to TRBD2. The CDR3 is made up of 15 amino acids. The V and J ends lost 5 bases and 6 bases, in that order; junction bases with no gene match: 6. Germline CDR1 SEHNR, CDR2 FQNEAQ (reference sequence). CDR3 residues: CASSAPGLASGELFF. The CDR3 DNA reads TGTGCCAGCAGCGCCCCGGGACTAGCGTCCGGGGAGCTGTTTTTT.

The V and J genes are TRBV18 and TRBJ1-2; D gene unclear. The V gene's germline CDR1 is KGHSH and CDR2 LQKENI. V was trimmed by 5 bases and J by 0 bases, leaving 13 bases between them. The CDR3 is made up of 15 amino acids. The CDR3 sequence: CASSREGTANYGYTF. The CDR3 region has the DNA TGTGCCAGCTCAAGGGAGGGCACAGCTAACTATGGCTACACCTTC.

The chain links TRBV12-3 or TRBV12-4 to TRBJ2-5; unclear D gene. This CDR3 is 12 amino acids long. V lost 6 bases to trimming and J lost 5 bases, with 10 bases between them. In DNA form, the CDR3 reads TGTGCCAGCAGCCAGACTCAGGAGACCCAGTACTTC. As protein: CASSQTQETQYF.

This sequence joins TRBV24-1 and TRBJ1-2; D not certain. V was trimmed by 10 bases and J by 1 base, leaving 6 bases between them. The CDR3 contains 11 residues. Germline loops: CDR1 KGHDR, CDR2 SFDVKD. The DNA of the CDR3 is TGTGCCACGCGGGGTAACTATGGCTACACCTTC. It is translated as CATRGNYGYTF.

The chain recombines TRBV6-5 with TRBJ2-5; the D gene is possibly TRBD1 (5 bases). In germline, CDR1 is MNHEY, CDR2 SVGAGI. The CDR3 contains 12 residues. V was clipped by 4 bases and J by 6 bases, with 9 bases between them. In nucleotides, the CDR3 is TGTGCCAGCAGTTCGACAGCGAAGACCCAGTACTTC. As protein: CASSSTAKTQYF.

The genes are TRBV6-5 and TRBJ2-4; D may be TRBD2 (6 bases). Germline CDR1 reads MNHEY; CDR2 reads SVGAGI. The CDR3 covers 15 residues. Trimming shortened V by 4 bases and J by 6 bases, and 16 bases separated the two germline ends. The CDR3 DNA reads TGTGCCAGCAGTTTCCTACCAGTCGGGGGAAACATTCAGTACTTC. Translating gives CASSFLPVGGNIQYF.

The gene calls are TRBV6-6 and TRBJ2-4; 8 bases map to TRBD2. V lost 0 bases, J lost 4 bases, and 5 bases stayed unmatched. The CDR3 is 16 amino acids. CDR1 is MNHNY and CDR2 is SVGAGI in the germline V gene (reference sequence). CDR3 loop: CASSYSASGRKNIQYF. CDR3 sequence (DNA): TGTGCCAGCAGTTACTCGGCTAGCGGGCGGAAAAACATTCAGTACTTC.